Listed below are T cell receptor beta chains from one sample, sequenced in a study of T cells in Graves' hyperthyroidism and ophthalmopathy. TCRdb re-analysed the multiplex PCR reads in MiXCR, keeping a single row per CDR3 protein. The data hold 400,000 or so distinct CDR3 sequences, with about 15% observed a single time. The sequenced sample was blood. These receptors were collected from a woman in her twenties or thirties with Graves' ophthalmopathy. CDR3s include the opening cysteine and the closing phenylalanine or tryptophan. D genes are given only for firm matches. Clone size, where shown, is once, few, many, or a class for clones that have expanded.

d_gene | j_gene | v_gene | abundance | CDR3aa | CDR3nt
TRBD1 | TRBJ2-2 | TRBV7-9 | NA | CASRERQGEGTGELFF | TGTGCCAGCAGAGAGAGACAGGGGGAAGGCACCGGGGAGCTGTTTTTT
NA | TRBJ2-6 | TRBV28 | many | CASSFRVLSGANVLTF | TGTGCCAGCAGTTTCAGGGTCCTCTCTGGGGCCAACGTCCTGACTTTC
NA | TRBJ2-1 | TRBV7-8 | many | CASHQGGNEQFF | TGTGCCTCGCATCAGGGCGGGAATGAGCAGTTCTTC
NA | TRBJ2-1 | TRBV5-8 | many | CASSPPGVGLNEQFF | TGTGCCAGCAGCCCGCCCGGGGTAGGGCTGAATGAGCAGTTCTTC
TRBD2 | TRBJ2-3 | TRBV5-1 | NA | CASSLAGLAGGHTQYF | TGCGCCAGCAGCTTGGCGGGACTAGCGGGGGGACATACGCAGTATTTT
NA | TRBJ1-2 | TRBV6-1 | NA | CASSRTAFNYGYTF | TGTGCCAGCAGCCGGACAGCTTTTAACTATGGCTACACCTTC
NA | TRBJ1-2 | TRBV7-9 | many | CASRPGQFYGYTF | TGTGCCAGCAGGCCCGGACAGTTCTATGGCTACACCTTC
NA | TRBJ1-4 | TRBV7-9 | many | CASSFTSANEKLFF | TGTGCCAGCAGCTTCACTTCGGCTAATGAAAAACTGTTTTTT
NA | TRBJ1-1 | TRBV19 | NA | CASSRAVTEAFF | TGTGCCAGTAGTAGGGCGGTCACTGAAGCTTTCTTT
NA | TRBJ2-7 | TRBV3-1 | many | CASSQDRAYEQYF | TGTGCCAGCAGCCAAGACAGGGCCTACGAGCAGTACTTC
TRBD2 | TRBJ2-3 | TRBV28 | many | CASTPAGVFTDTQYF | TGTGCCAGCACCCCAGCGGGGGTGTTCACAGATACGCAGTATTTT
NA | TRBJ1-3 | TRBV20-1 | NA | CSARRPGNTIYF | TGCAGTGCTAGGCGTCCTGGAAACACCATATATTTT
NA | TRBJ2-1 | TRBV20-1 | many | CSAARGGIGYNEQFF | TGCAGTGCCGCAAGGGGGGGGATTGGCTACAATGAGCAGTTCTTC
NA | TRBJ2-2 | TRBV28 | few | CASSDTGIKTGELFF | TGTGCCAGCAGCGACACAGGGATAAAGACCGGGGAGCTGTTTTTT
TRBD2 | TRBJ2-5 | TRBV11-1 | many | CASSLTAGGPETQYF | TGTGCCAGCAGCTTAACAGCGGGGGGGCCGGAGACCCAGTACTTC
TRBD1 | TRBJ1-6 | TRBV27 | many | CASSQGDSPLHF | TGTGCCAGCAGCCAGGGGGATTCACCCCTCCACTTT
NA | TRBJ2-1 | TRBV19 | NA | CASSILAQTVDSYNEQFF | TGTGCCAGTAGTATCTTAGCCCAAACAGTGGACTCCTACAATGAGCAGTTCTTC
TRBD1 | TRBJ1-2 | TRBV10-3 | NA | CAISEYAGGAGYTF | TGTGCCATCAGTGAATATGCAGGGGGCGCTGGCTACACCTTC
TRBD2 | TRBJ2-7 | TRBV3-1 | many | CTSSQDLTSGYEQYF | TGTACCAGCAGCCAAGACCTAACTAGCGGGTACGAGCAGTACTTC
TRBD1 | TRBJ1-1 | TRBV14 | NA | CASSLPGRGLDTEAFF | TGTGCCAGCAGCCTCCCGGGCAGGGGGCTTGACACTGAAGCTTTCTTT